The clone carrying this T cell receptor (beta chain) has only one observation. What it binds is unknown. Germline V gives CDR1 SGHVS, CDR2 FNYEAQ. This CDR3 is built from 18 residues. Between the trimmed V and J ends, which lost 1 base and 0 bases, there was a span of 15 bases. This entry is derived from a study of shared clonotypes between healthy human individuals. For unsorted samples, genomic DNA was extracted from around 95 million PBMCs. The assay ran at deep level. Here immunoSEQ multiplex PCR was the method, and the copy in TCRdb shows in-frame clones only, minus some. The repertoire has hundreds of thousands of clones, over 65% of them found once; the top ten carry 10% to 15%. Study results and caveats: Few donors restricted represented genetic and exposure-history diversity.

This clonotype originated in a woman aged 40 to 49 in good health. Some clones in this sample may be carry-over from other donors' samples. The source material was PBMCs. V gene TRBV7-6 combines with J gene TRBJ2-2; tentative D call: TRBD1 (5 bases). In DNA form, the CDR3 reads TGTGCCAGCAGCTTAGAGGGCAGGGTTACGTCGAACACCGGGGAGCTGTTTTTT. Amino acids: CASSLEGRVTSNTGELFF.